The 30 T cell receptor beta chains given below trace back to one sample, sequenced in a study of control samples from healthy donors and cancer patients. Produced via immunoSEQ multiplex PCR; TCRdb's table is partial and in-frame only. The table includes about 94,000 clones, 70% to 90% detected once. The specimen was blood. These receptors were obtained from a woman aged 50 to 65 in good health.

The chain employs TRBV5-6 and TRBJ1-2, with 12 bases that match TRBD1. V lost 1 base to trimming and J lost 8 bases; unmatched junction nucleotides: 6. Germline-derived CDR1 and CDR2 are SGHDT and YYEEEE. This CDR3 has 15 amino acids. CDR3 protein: CASSLSGTGGRGYTF. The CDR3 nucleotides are TGTGCCAGCAGCTTGTCCGGGACAGGGGGCAGGGGCTACACCTTC.

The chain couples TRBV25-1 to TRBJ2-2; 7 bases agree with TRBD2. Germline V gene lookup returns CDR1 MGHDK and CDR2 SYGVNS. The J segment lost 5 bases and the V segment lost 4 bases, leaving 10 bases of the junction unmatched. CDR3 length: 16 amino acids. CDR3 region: CASSGSFAGETGELFF. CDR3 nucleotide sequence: TGTGCCAGCAGTGGGTCGTTTGCGGGGGAGACCGGGGAGCTGTTTTTT. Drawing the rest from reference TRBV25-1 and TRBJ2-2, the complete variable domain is EADIYQTPRYLVIGTGKKITLECSQTMGHDKMYWYQQDPGMELHLIHYSYGVNSTEKGDLSSESTVSRIRTEHFPLTLESARPSHTSQYLCASSGSFAGETGELFFGEGSRLTVL.

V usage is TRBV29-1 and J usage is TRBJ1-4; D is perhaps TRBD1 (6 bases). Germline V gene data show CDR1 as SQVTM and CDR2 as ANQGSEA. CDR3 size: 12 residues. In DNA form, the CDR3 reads TGCAGTGGGGGGGACAACCGGGAAAAACTGTTTTTT. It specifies CSGGDNREKLFF.

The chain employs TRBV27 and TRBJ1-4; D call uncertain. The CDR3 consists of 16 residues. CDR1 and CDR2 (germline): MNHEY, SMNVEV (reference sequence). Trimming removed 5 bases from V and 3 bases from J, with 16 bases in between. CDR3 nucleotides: TGTGCCAGCAGTCCAGAGGGTCCGATAGCTAATGAAAAACTGTTTTTT. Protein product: CASSPEGPIANEKLFF.

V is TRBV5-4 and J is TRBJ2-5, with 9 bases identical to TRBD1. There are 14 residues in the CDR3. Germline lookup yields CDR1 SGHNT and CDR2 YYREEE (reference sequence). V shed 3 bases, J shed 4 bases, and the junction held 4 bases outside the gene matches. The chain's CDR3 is CASSSRQGVETQYF. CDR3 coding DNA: TGTGCCAGCAGCTCCAGACAGGGGGTAGAGACCCAGTACTTC.

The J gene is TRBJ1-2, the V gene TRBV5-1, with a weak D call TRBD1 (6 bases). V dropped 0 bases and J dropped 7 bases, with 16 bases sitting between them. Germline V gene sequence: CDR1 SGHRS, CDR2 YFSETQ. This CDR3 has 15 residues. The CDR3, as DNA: TGCGCCAGCAGCTTGGCCTATGCGAGGGGGGGTGGCTACACCTTC. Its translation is CASSLAYARGGGYTF.

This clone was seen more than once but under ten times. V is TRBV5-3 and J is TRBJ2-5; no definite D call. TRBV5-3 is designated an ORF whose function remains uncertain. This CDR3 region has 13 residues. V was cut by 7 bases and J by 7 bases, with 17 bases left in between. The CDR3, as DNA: TGTGCCAGACCCGAAACCTCCGGTGGGACCCAGTACTTC. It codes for CARPETSGGTQYF.

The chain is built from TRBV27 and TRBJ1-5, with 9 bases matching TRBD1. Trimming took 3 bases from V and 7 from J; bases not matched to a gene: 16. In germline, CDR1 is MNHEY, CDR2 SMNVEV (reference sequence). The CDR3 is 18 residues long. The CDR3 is CASSFRSPMTGTGQPQHF. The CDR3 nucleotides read TGTGCCAGCAGTTTTCGATCCCCCATGACAGGGACAGGGCAGCCCCAGCATTTT.

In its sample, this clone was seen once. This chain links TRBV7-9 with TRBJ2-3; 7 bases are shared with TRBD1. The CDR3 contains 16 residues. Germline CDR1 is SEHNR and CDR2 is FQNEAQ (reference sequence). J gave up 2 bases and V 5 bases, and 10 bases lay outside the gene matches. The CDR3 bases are TGTGCCAGCAGCCAAGTTCTGGGACAGCTCACAGATACGCAGTATTTT. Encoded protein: CASSQVLGQLTDTQYF.

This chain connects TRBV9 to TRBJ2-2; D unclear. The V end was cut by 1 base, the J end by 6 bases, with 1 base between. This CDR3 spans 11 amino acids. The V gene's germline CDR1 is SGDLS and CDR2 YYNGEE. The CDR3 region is CASSVPGELFF. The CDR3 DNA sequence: TGTGCCAGCAGCGTACCCGGGGAGCTGTTTTTT.

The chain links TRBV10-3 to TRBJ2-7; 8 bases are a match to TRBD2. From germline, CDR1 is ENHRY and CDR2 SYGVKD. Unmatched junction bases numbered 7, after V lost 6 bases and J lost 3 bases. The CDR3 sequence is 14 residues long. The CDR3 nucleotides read TGTGCCATCAGCCCGGGACTAGACATCTACGAGCAGTACTTC. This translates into CAISPGLDIYEQYF.

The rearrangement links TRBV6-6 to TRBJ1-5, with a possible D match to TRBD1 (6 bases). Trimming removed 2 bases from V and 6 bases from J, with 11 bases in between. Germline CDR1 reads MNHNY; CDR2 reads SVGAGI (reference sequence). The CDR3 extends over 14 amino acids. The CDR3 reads CASSYGRGSQPQHF. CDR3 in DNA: TGTGCCAGCAGTTACGGCAGGGGTAGTCAGCCCCAGCATTTT.

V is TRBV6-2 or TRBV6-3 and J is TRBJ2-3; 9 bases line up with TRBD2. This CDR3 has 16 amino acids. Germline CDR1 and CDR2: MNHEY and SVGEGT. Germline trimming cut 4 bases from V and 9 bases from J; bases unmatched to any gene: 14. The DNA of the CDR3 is TGTGCCAGCAGTTCTCCCCTTAGCGGGAGACGAGACACGCAGTATTTT. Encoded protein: CASSSPLSGRRDTQYF.

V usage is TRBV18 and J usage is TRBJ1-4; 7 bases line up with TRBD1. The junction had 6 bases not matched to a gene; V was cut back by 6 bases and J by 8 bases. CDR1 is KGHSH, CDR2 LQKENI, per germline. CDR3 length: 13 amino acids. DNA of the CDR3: TGTGCCAGCTCCGCCCGGACAGGAGAAAAACTGTTTTTT. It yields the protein CASSARTGEKLFF.

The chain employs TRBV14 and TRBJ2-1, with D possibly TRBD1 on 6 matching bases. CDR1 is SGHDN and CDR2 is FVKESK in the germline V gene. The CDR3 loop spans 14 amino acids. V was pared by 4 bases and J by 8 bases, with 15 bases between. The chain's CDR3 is CASSPLGGFDEQFF. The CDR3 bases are TGTGCCAGCAGCCCCCTAGGGGGTTTCGATGAGCAGTTCTTC.

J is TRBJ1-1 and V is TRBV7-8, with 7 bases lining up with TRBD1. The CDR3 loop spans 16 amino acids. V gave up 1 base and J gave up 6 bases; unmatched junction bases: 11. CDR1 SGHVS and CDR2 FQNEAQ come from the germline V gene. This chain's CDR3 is CASSLDPGRGSPEAFF. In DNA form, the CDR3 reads TGTGCCAGCAGCTTAGATCCCGGCAGGGGGTCGCCTGAAGCTTTCTTT.

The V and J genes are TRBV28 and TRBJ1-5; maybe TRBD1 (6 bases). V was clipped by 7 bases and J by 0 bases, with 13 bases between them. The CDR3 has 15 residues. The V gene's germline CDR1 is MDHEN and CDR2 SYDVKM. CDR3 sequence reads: CASTVQGYSNQPQHF. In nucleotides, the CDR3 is TGTGCCAGCACCGTCCAGGGGTATAGCAATCAGCCCCAGCATTTT.

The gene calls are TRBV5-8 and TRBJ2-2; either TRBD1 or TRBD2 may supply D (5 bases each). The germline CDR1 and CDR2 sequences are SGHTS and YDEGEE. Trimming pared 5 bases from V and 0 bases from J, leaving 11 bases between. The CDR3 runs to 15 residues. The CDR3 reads CASSSGLANTGELFF. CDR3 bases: TGTGCCAGCAGTTCGGGGCTCGCGAACACCGGGGAGCTGTTTTTT.

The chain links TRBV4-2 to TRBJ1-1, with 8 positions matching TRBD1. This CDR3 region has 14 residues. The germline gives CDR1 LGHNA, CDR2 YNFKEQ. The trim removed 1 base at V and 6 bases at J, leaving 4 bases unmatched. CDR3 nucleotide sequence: TGTGCCAGCAGCCAAGTCAGGGGGCGGTCTGAAGCTTTCTTT. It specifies CASSQVRGRSEAFF.

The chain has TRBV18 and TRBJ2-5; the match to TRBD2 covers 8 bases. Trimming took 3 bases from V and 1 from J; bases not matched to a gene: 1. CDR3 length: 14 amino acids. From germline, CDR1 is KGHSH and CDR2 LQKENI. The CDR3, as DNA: TGTGCCAGCTCACCGACTAGCGCCCAAGAGACCCAGTACTTC. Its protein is CASSPTSAQETQYF.

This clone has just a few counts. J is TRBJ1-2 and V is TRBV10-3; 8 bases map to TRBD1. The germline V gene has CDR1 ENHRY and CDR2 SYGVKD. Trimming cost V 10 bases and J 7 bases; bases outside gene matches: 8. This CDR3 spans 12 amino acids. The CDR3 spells CATSTGEGGYTF. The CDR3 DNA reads TGTGCCACCTCGACAGGGGAGGGTGGCTACACCTTC.

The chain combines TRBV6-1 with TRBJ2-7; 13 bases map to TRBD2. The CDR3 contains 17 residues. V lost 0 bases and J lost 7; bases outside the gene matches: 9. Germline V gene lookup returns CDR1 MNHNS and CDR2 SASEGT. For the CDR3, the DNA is TGTGCCAGCAGTGAAGCGCGGACTAGCGGGAGTAGAAAGGAGCAGTACTTC. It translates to CASSEARTSGSRKEQYF.

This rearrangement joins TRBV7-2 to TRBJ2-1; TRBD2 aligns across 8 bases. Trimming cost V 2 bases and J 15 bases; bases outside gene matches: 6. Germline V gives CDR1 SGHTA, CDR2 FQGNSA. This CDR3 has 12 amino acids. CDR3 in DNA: TGTGCCAGCAGCTTAAAGGGACTAGTGCCGTTCTTC. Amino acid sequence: CASSLKGLVPFF.

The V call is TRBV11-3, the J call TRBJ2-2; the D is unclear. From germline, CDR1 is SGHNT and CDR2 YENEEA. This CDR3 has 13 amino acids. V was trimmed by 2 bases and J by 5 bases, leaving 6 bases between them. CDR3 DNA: TGTGCCAGCAGCTTACAGAGAACCGGGGAGCTGTTTTTT. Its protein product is CASSLQRTGELFF.

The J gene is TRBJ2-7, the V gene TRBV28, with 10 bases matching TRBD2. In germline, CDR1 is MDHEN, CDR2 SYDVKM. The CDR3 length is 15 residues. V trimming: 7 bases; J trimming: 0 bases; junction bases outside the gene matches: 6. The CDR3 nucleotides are TGTGCCAGCAAGCCTAGCGGGGGAAGCTCCTACGAGCAGTACTTC. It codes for CASKPSGGSSYEQYF.

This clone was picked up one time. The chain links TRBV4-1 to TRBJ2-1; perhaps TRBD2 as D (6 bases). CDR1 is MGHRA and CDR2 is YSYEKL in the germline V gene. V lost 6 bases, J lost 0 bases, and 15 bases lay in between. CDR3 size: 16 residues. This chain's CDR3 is CASRPIAASSYNEQFF. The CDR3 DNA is TGCGCCAGCAGACCCATAGCGGCTAGCTCCTACAATGAGCAGTTCTTC.

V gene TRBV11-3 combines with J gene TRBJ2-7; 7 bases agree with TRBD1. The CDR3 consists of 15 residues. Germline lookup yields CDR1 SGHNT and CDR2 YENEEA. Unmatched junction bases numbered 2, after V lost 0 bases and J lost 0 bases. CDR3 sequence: CASSLEDRNSYEQYF. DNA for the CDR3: TGTGCCAGCAGCTTAGAGGACAGGAACTCCTACGAGCAGTACTTC. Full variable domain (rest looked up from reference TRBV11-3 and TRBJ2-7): EAGVVQSPRYKIIEKKQPVAFWCNPISGHNTLYWYLQNLGQGPELLIRYENEEAVDDSQLPKDRFSAERLKGVDSTLKIQPAELGDSAVYLCASSLEDRNSYEQYFGPGTRLTVT.

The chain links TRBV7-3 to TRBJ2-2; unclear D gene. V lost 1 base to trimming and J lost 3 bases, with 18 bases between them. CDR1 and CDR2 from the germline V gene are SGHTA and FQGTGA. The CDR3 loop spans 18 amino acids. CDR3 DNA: TGTGCCAGCAGCTTAATCGGCCCTGGCCATCGGGACACCGGGGAGCTGTTTTTT. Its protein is CASSLIGPGHRDTGELFF.

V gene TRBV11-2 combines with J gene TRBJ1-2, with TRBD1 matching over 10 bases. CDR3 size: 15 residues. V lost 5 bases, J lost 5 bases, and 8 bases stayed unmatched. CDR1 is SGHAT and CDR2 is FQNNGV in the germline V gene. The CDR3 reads CASSIRTGGIYGYTF. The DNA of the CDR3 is TGTGCCAGCAGCATCCGGACAGGGGGAATATATGGCTACACCTTC.

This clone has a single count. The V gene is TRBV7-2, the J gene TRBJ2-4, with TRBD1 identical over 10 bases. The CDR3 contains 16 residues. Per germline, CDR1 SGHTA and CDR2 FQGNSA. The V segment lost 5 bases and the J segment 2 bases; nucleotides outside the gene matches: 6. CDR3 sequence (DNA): TGTGCCAGCAGCCCGTGGACAGGGGGTTCCAAAAACATTCAGTACTTC. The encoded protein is CASSPWTGGSKNIQYF.